This TCR beta chain was profiled in a study of TIL therapy for anti-PD-1-resistant metastatic lung cancer. CDR3 length: 15 amino acids. Losses at the gene ends were 6 bases for V and 1 base for J; bases not matched to a gene: 2. Per germline, CDR1 SQVTM and CDR2 ANQGSEA. The time point here: pre-treatment sample, taken before nivolumab and TIL therapy. The libraries were made with immunoSEQ v3. Only in-frame clones appear in the TCRdb table, and some are missing; sequencing was by immunoSEQ multiplex PCR. The sample includes around 59,000 clones, about two thirds seen only once; the top ten take about 6.3%.

V gene TRBV29-1 combines with J gene TRBJ2-6, with 11 bases fitting TRBD1. The sequenced sample was blood, obtained at baseline. The TCR comes from a person between 25 and 80 years old with non-small cell lung cancer. The CDR3 DNA reads TGCAGCGTCGGACAGGGGGCTTCTGGGGCCAACGTCCTGACTTTC. Translating it yields CSVGQGASGANVLTF. Looking up the rest from reference TRBV29-1 and TRBJ2-6 gives the full variable domain: SAVISQKPSRDICQRGTSLTIQCQVDSQVTMMFWYRQQPGQSLTLIATANQGSEATYESGFVIDKFPISRPNLTFSTLTVSNMSPEDSSIYLCSVGQGASGANVLTFGAGSRLTVL.